This T cell receptor beta chain is from a study of vaccination effects on CD4 cells after COVID-19 (dated by TCRdb to between 2022 and 2023). Study-level background: Each participant got two doses of an mRNA SARS-CoV-2 vaccine, either BNT162b2 or mRNA-1273. The study compared SARS-CoV-2 spike-specific CD4+ TCR repertoires before and after mRNA vaccination in COVID-19 convalescent patients and infection-naive vaccine recipients. The full study included 10 to 11 COVID-19 convalescent patients and a few SARS-CoV-2-naive healthy vaccine recipients. In the study, cultures from other donors were sequenced using the Oncomine TCR Beta short-read assay on an Illumina iSeq 100. On the study overall, not on this receptor specifically: The study was limited by a small number of convalescent patients, and early post-infection timepoints were lacking. Among healthy vaccine recipients, nearly all vaccine-induced clones were SARS-CoV-2 mono-reactive, and only 1 of 255 was cross-reactive with common cold coronaviruses. Marked clonal contraction was observed in both infection-induced and vaccine-induced clones at late post-vaccination timepoints, consistent with waning T cell responses.

Library construction relied on the immunoSEQ multiplex PCR assay. TCR beta CDR3 sequencing was performed on DNA from the cultured, isolated CD4+ T cells. Processing in the source paper ran as follows. Non-productive TCR sequences were removed and reads were trimmed to the CDR3 region, keeping CDR3s of at least 7 amino acids. Antigen-specific clonotypes were identified with the MANAFEST web app by comparing expansion in peptide wells against reference cultures. To count as positive, a clone had to show expansion at FDR<0.05 compared with the reference and with all other wells, an odds ratio above 5, and a frequency above 0.1% in two replicate wells. A clonotype was called cross-reactive if it was significantly expanded both in SARS-CoV-2 spike wells and in at least one common cold coronavirus spike condition. Levenshtein distance calculated with the stringdist R package was used to assess CDR3 similarity, and unrooted trees were constructed with ape in R 3.6.1. Imported from immuneACCESS, the table was reduced by TCRdb to in-frame sequences with V and J called. These copies leave out some clones; in studies compared against another copy, an unresolved V gene accounts for under half, and the cause of the remainder is not known. D and trimming were read from the DNA, whereas the V and J calls and clone size are those reported in that table. In this sample the table shows approximately 28,000 clones, around 75% of which occur a single time. The ten top clones hold 20% to 25% of the sample.

In the ViraFEST assay, PBMC were stimulated with viral peptide pools, and TCR sequencing was then used to find antigen-specific CD4+ T cell clonotypes based on their expansion. After 10 days of culture, CD4+ T cells were isolated with the EasySep CD4+ T cell isolation kit. Healthy vaccine recipients had no prior SARS-CoV-2 infection, confirmed by negative nucleocapsid antibodies before and after vaccination. Roughly 1.9 million PBMC per well were cultured with approximately 10 ug/ml peptides in IMDM containing roughly 5% human AB serum, 10 IU/ml IL-2 and gentamicin. On days 3 and 7, half of the culture medium was replaced with fresh IL-2-containing medium. Each peptide stimulation condition was cultured in triplicate wells unless otherwise noted. PBMC were separated from whole blood using Ficoll-Paque Plus gradient centrifugation and were then either cryopreserved at -140C or used fresh. The spike proteins of SARS-CoV-2 and of the common cold coronaviruses HCoV-NL63, HCoV-OC43 and HCoV-229E were spanned by overlapping peptide pools. The QIAamp micro DNA kit was used to extract genomic DNA from the cultured CD4+ T cells.

Turning to this clone: Which antigen it targets is not known. The sample holds no much larger clone one base away, and base qualities are not on file.

The origin of this receptor is a human donor who received a COVID-19 vaccine. The source material was CD4+ T cells from PBMCs cultured with HCoV-NL63 spike peptides, sampled before COVID-19 vaccination. The cell subset or site label here, explained by the study, means: HCoV-NL63 spike overlapping peptide pool stimulation.

The CDR3 reads CASSELGSGGYTF. The sequenced DNA: TGTGCCAGCAGTGAATTAGGGTCCGGTGGCTACACCTTC. The rearranged chain carries TRBV2 and TRBJ1-2; too little of a D gene remains to name it. From its cysteine to its phenylalanine, the CDR3 spans 13 amino acids. Only the CDR3 DNA stays, 39 bases, in frame from base 1. Reading the germline V gene gives CDR1 SNHLY and CDR2 FYNNEI. V gives up 2 bases and J gives up 7 bases, and the segment between their germline ends measures 11 bases.